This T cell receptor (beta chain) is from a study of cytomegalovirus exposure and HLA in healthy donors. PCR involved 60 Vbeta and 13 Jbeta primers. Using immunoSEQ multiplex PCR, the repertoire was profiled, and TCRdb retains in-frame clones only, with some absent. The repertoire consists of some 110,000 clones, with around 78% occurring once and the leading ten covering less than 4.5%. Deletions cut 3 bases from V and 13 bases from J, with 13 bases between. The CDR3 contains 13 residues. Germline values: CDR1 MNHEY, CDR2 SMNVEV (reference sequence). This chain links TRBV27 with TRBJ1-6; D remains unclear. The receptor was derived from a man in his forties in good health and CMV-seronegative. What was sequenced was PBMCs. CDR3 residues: CASSLMGFGPLHF. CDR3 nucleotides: TGTGCCAGCAGTTTGATGGGTTTCGGGCCCCTCCACTTT.